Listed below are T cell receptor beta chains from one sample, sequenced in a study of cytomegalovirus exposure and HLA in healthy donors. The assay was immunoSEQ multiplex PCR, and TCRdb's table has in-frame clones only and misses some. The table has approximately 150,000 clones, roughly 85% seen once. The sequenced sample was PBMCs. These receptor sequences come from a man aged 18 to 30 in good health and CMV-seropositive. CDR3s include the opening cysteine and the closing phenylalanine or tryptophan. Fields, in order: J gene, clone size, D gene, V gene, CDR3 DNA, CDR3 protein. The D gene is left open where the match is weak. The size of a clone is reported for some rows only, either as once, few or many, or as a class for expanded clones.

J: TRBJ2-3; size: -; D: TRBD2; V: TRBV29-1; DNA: TGCAGCGTGGAAACTAGCGGAGACACAGATACGCAGTATTTT; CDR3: CSVETSGDTDTQYF
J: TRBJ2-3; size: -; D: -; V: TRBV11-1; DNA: TGTGCCAGCAGCTTATCCCAGCGACCTAGCACAGATACGCAGTATTTT; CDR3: CASSLSQRPSTDTQYF
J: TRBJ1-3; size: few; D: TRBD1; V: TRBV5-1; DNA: TGCGCCAGCAGCTTGGAGAGGACAGGGTCTGGAAACACCATATATTTT; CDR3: CASSLERTGSGNTIYF
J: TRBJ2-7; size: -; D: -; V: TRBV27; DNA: TGTGCCAGCTCCCAAGGGGGGGCCACAAGCTCCTACGAGCAGTACTTC; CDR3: CASSQGGATSSYEQYF
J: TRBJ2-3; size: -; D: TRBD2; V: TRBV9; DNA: TGTGCCAGCAGCGTAACCGGGACTAGTGGGGGGTACACAGATACGCAGTATTTT; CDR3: CASSVTGTSGGYTDTQYF
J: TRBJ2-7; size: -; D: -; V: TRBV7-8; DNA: TGTGCCAGCAGCAGTTCGGGGACCTACGAGCAGTACTTC; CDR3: CASSSSGTYEQYF
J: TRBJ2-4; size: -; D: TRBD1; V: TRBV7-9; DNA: TGTGCCAGCAGCCGGGACAGAACCTTAGCCAAAAACATTCAGTACTTC; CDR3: CASSRDRTLAKNIQYF
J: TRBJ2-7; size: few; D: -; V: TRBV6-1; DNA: TGTGCCAGCAATCAGGTAGTTACCCACGAGCAGTACTTC; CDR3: CASNQVVTHEQYF
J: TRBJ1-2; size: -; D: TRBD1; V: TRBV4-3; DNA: TGCGCCAGCAGCCAAGTTGCAGGACAGGGGGACGGCTACACCTTC; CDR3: CASSQVAGQGDGYTF
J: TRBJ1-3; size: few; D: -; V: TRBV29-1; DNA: TGCAGCGTTAGCGCGGTCCCCTCTGGAAACACCATATATTTT; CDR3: CSVSAVPSGNTIYF
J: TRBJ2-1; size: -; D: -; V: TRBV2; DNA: TGTGCCAGCAGGAGACGGACTAGTGGGGGGCCACGTACCTACAATGAGCAGTTCTTC; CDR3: CASRRRTSGGPRTYNEQFF
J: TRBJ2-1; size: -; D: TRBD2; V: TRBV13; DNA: TGTGCCAGCAGCTTAGAGACTAGCGGCATCAATGAGCAGTTCTTC; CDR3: CASSLETSGINEQFF
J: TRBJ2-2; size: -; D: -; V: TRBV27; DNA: TGTGCCAGCAGTTTAAGCGCCGGGGAGCTGTTTTTT; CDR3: CASSLSAGELFF
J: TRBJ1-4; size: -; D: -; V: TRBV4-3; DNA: TGCGCCAGCAGCCAAGATAGAATTTTGAGCCAAGAAAAACTGTTTTTT; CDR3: CASSQDRILSQEKLFF
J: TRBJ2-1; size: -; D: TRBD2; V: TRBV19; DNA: TGTGCCAGTAGCTATGCGGGGCTCAGGAGCGGGAGATCCCATGAGCAGTTCTTC; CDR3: CASSYAGLRSGRSHEQFF
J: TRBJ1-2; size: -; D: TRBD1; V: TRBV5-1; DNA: TGCGCCAGCAGCCCCGGGACAGTAGTTTCTAACTATGGCTACACCTTC; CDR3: CASSPGTVVSNYGYTF
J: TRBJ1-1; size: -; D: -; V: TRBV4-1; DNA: TGCGCCAGCAGCCAAGTTATGAACACTGAAGCTTTCTTT; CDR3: CASSQVMNTEAFF
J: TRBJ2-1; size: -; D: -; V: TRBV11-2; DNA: TGTGCCAGCAGCCCCCATGTTCTGAGCTCCTACAATGAGCAGTTCTTC; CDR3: CASSPHVLSSYNEQFF